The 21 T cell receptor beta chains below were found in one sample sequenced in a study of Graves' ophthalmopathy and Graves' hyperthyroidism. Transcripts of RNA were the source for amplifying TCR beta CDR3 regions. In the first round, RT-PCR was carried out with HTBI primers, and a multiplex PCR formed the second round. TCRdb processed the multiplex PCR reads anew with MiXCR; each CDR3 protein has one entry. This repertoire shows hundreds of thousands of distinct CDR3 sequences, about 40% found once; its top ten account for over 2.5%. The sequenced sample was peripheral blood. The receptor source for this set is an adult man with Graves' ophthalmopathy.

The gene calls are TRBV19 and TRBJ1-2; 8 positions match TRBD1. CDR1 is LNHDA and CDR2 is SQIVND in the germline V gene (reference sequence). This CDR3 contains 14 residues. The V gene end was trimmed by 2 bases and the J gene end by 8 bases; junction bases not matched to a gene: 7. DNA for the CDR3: TGTGCCAGTAGTATAACAGGGGGACAGTACGGCTACACCTTC. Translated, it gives CASSITGGQYGYTF.

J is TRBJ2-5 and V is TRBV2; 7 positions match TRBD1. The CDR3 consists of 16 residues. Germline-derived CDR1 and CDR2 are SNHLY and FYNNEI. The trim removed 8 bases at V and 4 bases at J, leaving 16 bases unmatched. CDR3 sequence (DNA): TGTGCCAGCTCACCTGCCACAGGGGCGGAGGTAGAGACCCAGTACTTC. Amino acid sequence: CASSPATGAEVETQYF.

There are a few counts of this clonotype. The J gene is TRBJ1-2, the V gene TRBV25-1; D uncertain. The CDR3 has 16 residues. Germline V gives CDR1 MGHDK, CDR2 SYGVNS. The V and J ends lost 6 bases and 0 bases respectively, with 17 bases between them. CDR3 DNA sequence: TGTGCCAGCAGCCCTGACACTGGTGGTGCTAACTATGGCTACACCTTC. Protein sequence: CASSPDTGGANYGYTF.

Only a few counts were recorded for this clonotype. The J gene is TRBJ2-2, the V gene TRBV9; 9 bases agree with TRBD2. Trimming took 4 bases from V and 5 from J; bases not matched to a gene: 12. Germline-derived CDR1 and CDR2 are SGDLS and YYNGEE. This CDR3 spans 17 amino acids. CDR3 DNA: TGTGCCAGCAGCATACCACTAGCGGGCGGCATTACCGGGGAGCTGTTTTTT. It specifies CASSIPLAGGITGELFF.

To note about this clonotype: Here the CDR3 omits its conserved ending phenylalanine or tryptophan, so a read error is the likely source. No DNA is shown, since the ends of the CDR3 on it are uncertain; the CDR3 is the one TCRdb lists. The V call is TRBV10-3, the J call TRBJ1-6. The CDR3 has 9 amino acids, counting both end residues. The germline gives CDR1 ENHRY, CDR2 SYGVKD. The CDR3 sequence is CAISEGTSS.

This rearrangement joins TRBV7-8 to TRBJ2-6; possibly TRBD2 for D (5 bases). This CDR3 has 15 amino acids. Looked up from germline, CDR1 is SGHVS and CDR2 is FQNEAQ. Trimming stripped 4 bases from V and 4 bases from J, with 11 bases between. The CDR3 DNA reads TGTGCCAGCAGCTCAGTTGTAGCGGGGGCCAACGTCCTGACTTTC. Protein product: CASSSVVAGANVLTF.

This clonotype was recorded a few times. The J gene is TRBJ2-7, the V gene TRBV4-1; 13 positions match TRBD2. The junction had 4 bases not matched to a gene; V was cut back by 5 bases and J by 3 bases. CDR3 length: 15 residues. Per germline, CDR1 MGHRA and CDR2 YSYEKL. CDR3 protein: CASSYGTSGIYEQYF. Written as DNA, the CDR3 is TGCGCCAGCAGCTATGGGACTAGCGGGATCTACGAGCAGTACTTC.

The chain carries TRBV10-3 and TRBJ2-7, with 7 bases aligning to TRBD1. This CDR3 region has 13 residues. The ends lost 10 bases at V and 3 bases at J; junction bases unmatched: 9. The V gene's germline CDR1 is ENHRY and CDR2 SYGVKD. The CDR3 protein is CASGLTGYYEQYF. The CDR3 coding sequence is TGTGCCAGCGGACTGACAGGGTACTACGAGCAGTACTTC.

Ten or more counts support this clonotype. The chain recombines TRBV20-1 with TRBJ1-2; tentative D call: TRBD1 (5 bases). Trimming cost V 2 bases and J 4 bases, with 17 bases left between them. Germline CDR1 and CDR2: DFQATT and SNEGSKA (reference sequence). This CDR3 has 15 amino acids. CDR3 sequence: CSARSSGTKIYGYTF. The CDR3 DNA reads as TGCAGTGCTAGATCTTCCGGGACTAAAATCTATGGCTACACCTTC.

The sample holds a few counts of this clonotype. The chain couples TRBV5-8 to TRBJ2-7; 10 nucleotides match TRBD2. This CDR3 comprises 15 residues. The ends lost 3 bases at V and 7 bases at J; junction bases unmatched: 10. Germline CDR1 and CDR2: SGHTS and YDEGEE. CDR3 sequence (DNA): TGTGCCAGCAGCTCACTTTTAGCGGGAGGTTGGGAGCAGTACTTC. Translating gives CASSSLLAGGWEQYF.

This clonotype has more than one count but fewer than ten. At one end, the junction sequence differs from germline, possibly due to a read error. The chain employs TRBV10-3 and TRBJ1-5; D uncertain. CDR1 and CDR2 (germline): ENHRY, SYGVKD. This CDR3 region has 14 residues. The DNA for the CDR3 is TGTGCCAGCAGTTACGGGTACGGCAATCAGCCCCAGCATTTT. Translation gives CASSYGYGNQPQHF.

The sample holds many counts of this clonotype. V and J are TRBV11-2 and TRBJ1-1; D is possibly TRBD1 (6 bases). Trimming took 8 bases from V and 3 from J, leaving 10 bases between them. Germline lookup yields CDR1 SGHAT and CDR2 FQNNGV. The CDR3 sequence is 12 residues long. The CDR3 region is CASVQGYTEAFF. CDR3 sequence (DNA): TGTGCCAGCGTACAGGGTTACACTGAAGCTTTCTTT.

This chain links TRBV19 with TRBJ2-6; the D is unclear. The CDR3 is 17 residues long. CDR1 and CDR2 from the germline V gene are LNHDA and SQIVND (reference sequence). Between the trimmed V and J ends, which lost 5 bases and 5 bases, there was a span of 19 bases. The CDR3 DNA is TGTGCCAGTAGTGTGGGAATGGGTAAGGCCCGGGCCAACGTCCTGACTTTC. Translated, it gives CASSVGMGKARANVLTF.

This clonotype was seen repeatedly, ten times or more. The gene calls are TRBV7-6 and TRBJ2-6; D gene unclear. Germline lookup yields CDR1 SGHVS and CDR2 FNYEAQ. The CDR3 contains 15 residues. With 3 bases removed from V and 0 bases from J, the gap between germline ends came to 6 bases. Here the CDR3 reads CASSLGPSGANVLTF. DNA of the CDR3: TGTGCCAGCAGCTTGGGTCCCTCTGGGGCCAACGTCCTGACTTTC. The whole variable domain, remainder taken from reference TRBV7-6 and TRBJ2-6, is GAGVSQSPRYKVTKRGQDVALRCDPISGHVSLYWYRQALGQGPEFLTYFNYEAQQDKSGLPNDRFSAERPEGSISTLTIQRTEQRDSAMYRCASSLGPSGANVLTFGAGSRLTVL.

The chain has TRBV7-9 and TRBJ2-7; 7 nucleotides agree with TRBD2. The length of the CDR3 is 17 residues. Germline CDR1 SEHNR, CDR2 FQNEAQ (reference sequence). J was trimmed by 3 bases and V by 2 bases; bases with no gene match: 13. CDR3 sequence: CASSLLPWTSVDYEQYF. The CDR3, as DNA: TGTGCCAGCAGCTTACTACCATGGACTAGTGTGGACTACGAGCAGTACTTC.

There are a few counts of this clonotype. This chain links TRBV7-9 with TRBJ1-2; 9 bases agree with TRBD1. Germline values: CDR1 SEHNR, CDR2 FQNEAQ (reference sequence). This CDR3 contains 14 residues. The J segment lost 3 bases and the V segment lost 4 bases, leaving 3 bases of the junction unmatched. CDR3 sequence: CASSSTGGYYGYTF. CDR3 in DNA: TGTGCCAGCAGCTCTACAGGGGGCTACTATGGCTACACCTTC.

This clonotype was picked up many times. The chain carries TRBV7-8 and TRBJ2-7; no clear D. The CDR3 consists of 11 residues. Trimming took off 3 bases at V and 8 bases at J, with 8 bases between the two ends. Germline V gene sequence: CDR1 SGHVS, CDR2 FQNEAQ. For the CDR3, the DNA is TGTGCCAGCAGCTTCAGCGCCAAGCAGTACTTC. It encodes CASSFSAKQYF.

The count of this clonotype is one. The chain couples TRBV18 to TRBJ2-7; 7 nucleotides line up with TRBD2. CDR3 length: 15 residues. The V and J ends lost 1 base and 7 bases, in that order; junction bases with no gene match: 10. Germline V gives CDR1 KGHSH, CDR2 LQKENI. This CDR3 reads CASSPRASGGEEQYF. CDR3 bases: TGTGCCAGCTCACCACGGGCTAGCGGTGGGGAGGAGCAGTACTTC.

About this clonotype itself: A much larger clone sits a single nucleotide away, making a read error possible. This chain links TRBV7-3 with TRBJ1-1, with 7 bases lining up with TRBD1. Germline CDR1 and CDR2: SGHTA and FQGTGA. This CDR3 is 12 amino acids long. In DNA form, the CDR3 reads TGTGCCAGCGGCTTAACGGGGGGACAGATAGTCTTT. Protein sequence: CASGLTGGQIVF.

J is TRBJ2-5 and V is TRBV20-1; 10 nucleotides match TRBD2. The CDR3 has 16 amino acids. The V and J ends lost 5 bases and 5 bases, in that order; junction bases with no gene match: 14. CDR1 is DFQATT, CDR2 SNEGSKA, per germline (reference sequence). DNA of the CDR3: TGCAGTGCTTTTCTAGCGGGAGAGAGAAAAAGGGAGACCCAGTACTTC. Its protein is CSAFLAGERKRETQYF.

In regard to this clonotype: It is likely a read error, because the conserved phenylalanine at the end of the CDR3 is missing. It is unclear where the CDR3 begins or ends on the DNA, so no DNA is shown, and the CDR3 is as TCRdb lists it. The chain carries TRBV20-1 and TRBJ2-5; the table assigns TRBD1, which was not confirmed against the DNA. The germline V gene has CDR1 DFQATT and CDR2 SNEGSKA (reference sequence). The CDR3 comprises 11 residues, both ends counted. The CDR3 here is CSARDLAGPNT.